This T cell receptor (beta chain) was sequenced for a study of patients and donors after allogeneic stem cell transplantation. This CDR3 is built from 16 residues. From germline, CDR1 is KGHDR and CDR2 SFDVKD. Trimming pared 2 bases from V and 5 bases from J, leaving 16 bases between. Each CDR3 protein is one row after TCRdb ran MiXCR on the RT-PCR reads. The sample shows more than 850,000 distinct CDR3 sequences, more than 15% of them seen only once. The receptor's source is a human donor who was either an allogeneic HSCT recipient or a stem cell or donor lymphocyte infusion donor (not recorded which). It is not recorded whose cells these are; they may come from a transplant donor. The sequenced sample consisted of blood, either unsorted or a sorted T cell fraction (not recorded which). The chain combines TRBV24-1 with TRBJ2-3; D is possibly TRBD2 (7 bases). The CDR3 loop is CATSDSRGGGEDTQYF. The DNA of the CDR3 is TGTGCCACCAGTGATTCCCGAGGAGGGGGGGAAGATACGCAGTATTTT.